The rows below give T cell receptor beta chains drawn from one sample of a study of cytomegalovirus exposure and HLA in healthy donors. This table comes from immunoSEQ multiplex PCR, and its TCRdb copy is limited to in-frame clones, with some not included. This table has over 100,000 clones, approximately 88% appearing once. Sequencing input: PBMCs. These receptor sequences come from a woman younger than 30 in good health and CMV-seropositive. The CDR3 runs from the conserved cysteine through the conserved F or W. The D gene is left open where the match is weak. Size is omitted from some rows. Given values are once, few, many or a class for expanded clones.

J	V	D	size	CDR3	DNA
TRBJ2-6	TRBV15	-	once	CATSTGTLGANVLTF	TGTGCCACCAGCACAGGGACATTAGGGGCCAACGTCCTGACTTTC
TRBJ1-2	TRBV15	TRBD1	few	CATSRPGQGAHGYTF	TGTGCCACCAGCAGACCGGGACAGGGGGCCCATGGCTACACCTTC
TRBJ2-1	TRBV6-5	TRBD1	-	CASSLSDRAYNEQFF	TGTGCCAGCAGCTTATCGGACAGGGCCTACAATGAGCAGTTCTTC
TRBJ1-5	TRBV28	-	-	CASSPYGNQPQHF	TGTGCCAGCAGTCCGTATGGCAATCAGCCCCAGCATTTT
TRBJ2-5	TRBV25-1	TRBD2	-	CATSVAGVVLEETQYF	TGTGCCACAAGTGTAGCGGGAGTCGTTTTAGAAGAGACCCAGTACTTC
TRBJ2-3	TRBV5-1	TRBD2	-	CASTSGSPDTQYF	TGCGCCAGCACTAGCGGGAGTCCAGATACGCAGTATTTT
TRBJ1-1	TRBV10-2	-	-	CASREGGFRNTEAFF	TGCGCCAGCAGGGAGGGGGGGTTCAGGAACACTGAAGCTTTCTTT
TRBJ1-1	TRBV14	-	-	CASSPPGANTEAFF	TGTGCCAGCAGCCCCCCAGGGGCGAACACTGAAGCTTTCTTT
TRBJ1-1	TRBV6-4	-	-	CASRTQGDTEAFF	TGTGCCAGCAGAACACAGGGAGACACTGAAGCTTTCTTT
TRBJ1-1	TRBV5-4	-	-	CAVRGGFAEAFF	TGTGCCGTCCGTGGGGGGTTCGCTGAAGCTTTCTTT
TRBJ1-1	TRBV20-1	-	-	CSARGPGEAFF	TGCAGTGCTAGGGGGCCAGGGGAAGCTTTCTTT
TRBJ1-1	TRBV7-9	TRBD1	-	CASSRTGGSTEAFF	TGTGCCAGCAGCCGGACAGGGGGGTCGACTGAAGCTTTCTTT
TRBJ1-2	TRBV5-6	TRBD1	-	CASSLYDRADLYGYTF	TGTGCCAGCAGCTTGTACGACAGGGCCGATCTCTATGGCTACACCTTC
TRBJ2-1	TRBV11-3	-	once	CASSLGSSLREQFF	TGTGCCAGCAGCTTAGGATCTTCGTTGCGGGAGCAGTTCTTC
TRBJ2-7	TRBV6-1	TRBD1	-	CASSAQGARPYEQYF	TGTGCCAGCAGTGCACAGGGGGCCCGCCCCTACGAGCAGTACTTC
TRBJ1-6	TRBV4-1	TRBD1	-	CASSQIQGVSSPLHF	TGCGCCAGCAGCCAAATACAGGGGGTGAGTTCACCCCTCCACTTT
TRBJ1-2	TRBV4-1	-	once	CASSQEGADGYTF	TGCGCCAGCAGCCAAGAAGGGGCGGATGGCTACACCTTC
TRBJ2-7	TRBV18	TRBD2	-	CASSPVSGGPTGEQYF	TGTGCCAGCTCACCGGTTAGCGGGGGGCCCACGGGGGAGCAGTACTTC
TRBJ2-1	TRBV19	-	-	CASSRWTVILGRGSNEQFF	TGTGCCAGTAGCCGTTGGACAGTGATCCTTGGGCGGGGGTCGAATGAGCAGTTCTTC
TRBJ1-1	TRBV2	TRBD1	-	CASSDQGARTEAFF	TGTGCCAGCAGTGATCAGGGGGCGAGGACTGAAGCTTTCTTT
TRBJ2-7	TRBV6-5	TRBD1	-	CASSYLDRVTYEQYF	TGTGCCAGCAGTTATCTAGACAGGGTAACCTACGAGCAGTACTTC
TRBJ1-6	TRBV10-2	-	-	CASSESRAREGSPLHF	TGCGCCAGCAGTGAGAGTCGGGCCAGGGAAGGTTCACCCCTCCACTTT
TRBJ2-7	TRBV5-6	TRBD1	-	CASRRRDRGPYEQYF	TGTGCCAGCAGGCGCCGGGACAGGGGCCCCTACGAGCAGTACTTC
TRBJ2-3	TRBV4-1	TRBD2	-	CASSQEPGLAGVGDTQYF	TGCGCCAGCAGCCAAGAACCGGGACTAGCGGGAGTGGGAGATACGCAGTATTTT
TRBJ2-7	TRBV11-2	-	once	CASSLGLGYEQYF	TGTGCCAGCAGCTTAGGTCTCGGGTACGAGCAGTACTTC
TRBJ1-2	TRBV7-2	-	-	CASSFQRGYTF	TGTGCCAGCAGCTTCCAGCGCGGCTACACCTTC
TRBJ1-6	TRBV27	TRBD1	-	CASSFRDSGSPLHF	TGTGCCAGCAGTTTCCGGGACAGTGGATCACCCCTCCACTTT
TRBJ2-2	TRBV11-3	-	-	CASTIPLNTGELFF	TGTGCCAGCACCATTCCATTGAACACCGGGGAGCTGTTTTTT
TRBJ1-2	TRBV25-1	TRBD1	-	CASREVGQGGGYTF	TGTGCCAGCAGGGAAGTGGGACAGGGTGGTGGCTACACCTTC
TRBJ2-5	TRBV6-5	-	-	CASSYATGETQYF	TGTGCCAGCAGTTACGCAACAGGAGAGACCCAGTACTTC
TRBJ2-5	TRBV7-6	-	-	CASSPSHRRETQYF	TGTGCCAGCAGCCCGAGTCATAGGAGGGAGACCCAGTACTTC
TRBJ1-5	TRBV18	TRBD1	-	CASSLTGGAKDQPQHF	TGTGCCAGCTCTCTCACAGGGGGCGCTAAAGATCAGCCCCAGCATTTT
TRBJ2-7	TRBV29-1	TRBD1	-	CSVAQGVSYEQYF	TGCAGCGTTGCTCAGGGGGTGTCCTACGAGCAGTACTTC
TRBJ1-1	TRBV6-1	TRBD1	-	CASSGRQGTNTEAFF	TGTGCCAGCAGTGGACGACAGGGGACGAACACTGAAGCTTTCTTT
TRBJ1-6	TRBV28	TRBD1	once	CASSLQGGSYNSPLHF	TGTGCCAGCAGTTTACAGGGGGGATCCTATAATTCACCCCTCCACTTT
TRBJ1-2	TRBV11-2	-	-	CASSFEAYYGYTF	TGTGCCAGCAGCTTTGAGGCGTACTATGGCTACACCTTC
TRBJ2-7	TRBV7-2	TRBD2	-	CASSLYGRGAYEQYF	TGTGCCAGCAGCTTATATGGGCGGGGGGCCTACGAGCAGTACTTC
TRBJ2-3	TRBV6-5	TRBD1	-	CASSSGGADTQYF	TGTGCCAGCAGTTCAGGGGGCGCAGATACGCAGTATTTT
TRBJ1-1	TRBV2	-	-	CASRNRVNTEAFF	TGTGCCAGCAGAAACAGGGTAAACACTGAAGCTTTCTTT
TRBJ1-4	TRBV29-1	-	-	CSVVLNREELFF	TGCAGCGTCGTGCTGAACAGGGAAGAACTGTTTTTT
TRBJ2-5	TRBV19	TRBD1	-	CASSISGGQETQYF	TGTGCCAGTAGTATATCAGGGGGCCAAGAGACCCAGTACTTC
TRBJ2-6	TRBV11-2	-	-	CASSLGTSGANVLTF	TGTGCCAGCAGCTTGGGCACCTCTGGGGCCAACGTCCTGACTTTC
TRBJ2-7	TRBV4-1	TRBD2	-	CASSQVGGLAPYEQYF	TGCGCCAGCAGCCAAGTCGGTGGACTAGCGCCGTACGAGCAGTACTTC
TRBJ2-7	TRBV4-2	TRBD1	-	CASSPDDGTGGVYEQYF	TGTGCCAGCAGCCCCGACGACGGAACAGGGGGCGTCTACGAGCAGTACTTC
TRBJ2-1	TRBV5-1	-	once	CASSNRVLQFF	TGCGCCAGCAGCAACCGGGTCTTGCAGTTCTTC
TRBJ1-4	TRBV5-1	-	-	CASSWTDDNEKLFF	TGCGCCAGCAGCTGGACTGACGATAATGAAAAACTGTTTTTT
TRBJ2-5	TRBV18	TRBD1	-	CASSLQQGVEETQYF	TGTGCCAGCTCACTTCAGCAGGGGGTGGAAGAGACCCAGTACTTC
TRBJ2-5	TRBV5-4	TRBD2	-	CASSPKAGGETQYF	TGTGCCAGCAGCCCCAAAGCGGGAGGAGAGACCCAGTACTTC